These T cell receptor beta chains were read from a single sample in a study of blood T cell repertoires in COVID-19. The repertoire was sequenced with immunoSEQ multiplex PCR; TCRdb's copy has only in-frame clones and lacks some. The sample has 200,000 to 300,000 clones; 75% to 90% are singletons. The sequenced sample was PBMCs or T cells enriched from blood (not recorded which). The receptors were sampled from a woman in her forties with acute COVID-19. Each CDR3 is given with its conserved first and last residue. D genes are given only for firm matches. For some rows the clone size is stated as once, few or many, or as a class when expanded; others skip it.

V gene,D gene,J gene,clone size,CDR3 protein,CDR3 DNA
TRBV15,-,TRBJ2-7,-,CATSRIQELPVGQYF,TGTGCCACCAGCAGAATACAGGAACTACCAGTCGGGCAGTACTTC
TRBV7-8,TRBD1,TRBJ1-2,-,CASSLRGRNYGYTF,TGTGCCAGCAGCTTAAGGGGGCGGAACTATGGCTACACCTTC
TRBV27,-,TRBJ2-1,-,CASSPLAEKRYEQFF,TGTGCCAGCAGCCCACTAGCCGAAAAAAGATATGAGCAGTTCTTC
TRBV27,TRBD2,TRBJ2-7,-,CASSPLGLAYEQYF,TGTGCCAGCAGTCCCCTCGGACTAGCTTACGAGCAGTACTTC
TRBV19,TRBD2,TRBJ2-2,-,CASSPLWVLAGSAGELFF,TGTGCCAGTAGTCCCCTTTGGGTACTAGCGGGATCCGCCGGGGAGCTGTTTTTT
TRBV13,-,TRBJ1-3,-,CASSPGGYRNTIYF,TGTGCCAGCAGCCCCGGCGGGTACCGAAACACCATATATTTT
TRBV19,TRBD2,TRBJ2-1,few,CASELAGVNEQFF,TGTGCCAGTGAACTAGCGGGAGTCAATGAGCAGTTCTTC
TRBV3-1/TRBV3-2,TRBD1,TRBJ1-5,-,CASSQTPTGTREDENQPQHF,TGTGCCAGCAGCCAAACACCGACAGGGACTAGGGAGGATGAGAATCAGCCCCAGCATTTT
TRBV19,TRBD1,TRBJ2-7,-,CASTPLWDRGSYEQYF,TGTGCCAGTACTCCACTGTGGGACAGGGGCTCCTACGAGCAGTACTTC
TRBV7-2,TRBD2,TRBJ2-1,-,CASSLLAGEQFF,TGTGCCAGCAGCTTACTAGCGGGAGAGCAGTTCTTC
TRBV5-1,TRBD2,TRBJ2-7,-,CASSLATSGSSYEQYF,TGCGCCAGCAGCTTGGCGACTAGCGGGAGCAGTTACGAGCAGTACTTC
TRBV21-1,-,TRBJ1-2,-,CASSKAPLGQGNGYTF,TGTGCCAGCAGCAAAGCGCCTCTAGGACAGGGGAATGGCTACACCTTC
TRBV19,TRBD2,TRBJ2-4,-,CASMKRESMLGDIQYF,TGTGCCAGTATGAAGCGGGAGAGCATGTTAGGAGACATTCAGTACTTC
TRBV28,TRBD1,TRBJ1-6,-,CASSLAGTDNSPLHF,TGTGCCAGCAGTTTAGCCGGGACAGATAATTCACCCCTCCACTTT
TRBV6-5,TRBD1,TRBJ2-7,-,CASMRDRAVYEQYF,TGTGCCAGCATGAGGGACAGGGCAGTCTACGAGCAGTACTTC
TRBV6-4,TRBD2,TRBJ2-1,-,CASSSGRLDEQFF,TGTGCCAGTTCTAGCGGGAGACTCGATGAGCAGTTCTTC
TRBV5-1,TRBD2,TRBJ2-1,-,CASSLLAGESNEQFF,TGCGCCAGCAGTCTCCTAGCGGGGGAGAGCAATGAGCAGTTCTTC
TRBV6-5,-,TRBJ1-2,-,CASSYSTWQTGYTF,TGTGCCAGCAGTTACTCGACATGGCAGACTGGCTACACCTTC
TRBV15,TRBD1,TRBJ2-5,-,CATSSTQGNDVETQYF,TGTGCCACCAGCAGTACACAGGGGAATGATGTAGAGACCCAGTACTTC
TRBV11-2,-,TRBJ1-1,-,CASSHTGVTEAFF,TGTGCCAGCAGCCATACGGGGGTCACTGAAGCTTTCTTT